This T cell receptor (beta chain) was sequenced in a study of cytomegalovirus exposure and HLA in healthy donors. 60 Vbeta and 13 Jbeta primers were used in PCR. This table comes from immunoSEQ multiplex PCR, and its TCRdb copy is limited to in-frame clones, with some not included. The data show more than 150,000 clones, with over 70% seen just once and about 2% held by the top ten. V lost 2 bases, J lost 3 bases, and 11 bases lay in between. Germline values: CDR1 MNHEY, CDR2 SMNVEV (reference sequence). The CDR3 loop spans 15 amino acids. The genes are TRBV27 and TRBJ1-5; D unresolved. The source material was PBMCs. The sequence derives from a woman in her 30s in good health and CMV-seronegative. The CDR3 region is CASSLRGLLNQPQHF. The CDR3 coding sequence is TGTGCCAGCAGTTTAAGAGGGCTTCTCAATCAGCCCCAGCATTTT.